This TCR beta chain was identified in a study of T cells expressing NK-cell markers (dated by TCRdb to 2020 to 2021). Notes on the research overall: Three sorted T-cell subsets (CD3+CD56+NKG2C+, CD3+CD56+NKG2C- and CD3+CD56-NKG2C+) from fewer than 10 donors had their TCR beta-chain repertoires profiled. Among the eight sequenced donors, only one was HCMV-seronegative, while the other seven were HCMV-seropositive. The libraries were sequenced on Illumina HiSeq 2000/2500, MiSeq or NextSeq, producing 2 x 150 bp reads. All eight donors whose samples were sequenced were randomly selected healthy volunteers, three of them men and five women. The research as a whole found: Whether the expanded NKG2C-expressing T cell clones were specific for HCMV antigens remained unclear. Those dominant clonotypes were again the most abundant among CD3+CD56-NKG2C+ cells in a few donors, at roughly 25-60.1%. For about 6 donors, the dominant CD3+CD56+NKG2C+ clonotypes were among the top 10 CD8+ clonotypes and accounted for about 1.0-7.5% of CD8+ T cells.

HCMV serostatus was determined by detecting HCMV-specific IgG in serum with a commercial ELISA kit. Ficoll density gradient centrifugation was used to isolate peripheral blood mononuclear cells from blood. About this clonotype: The specificity of this receptor is unknown.

The CDR3, from cysteine to phenylalanine, totals 14 residues. No DNA is given. The germline V gene encodes CDR1 LGHNA and CDR2 YSLEER. The sequencing machine was an Illumina HiSeq 2000. TCR beta cDNA libraries were made by 5'RACE template switching that added a universal primer site and unique molecular identifiers. cDNA synthesis was primed from the TCR beta constant segment and was followed by two successive PCR amplification steps. The authors' analysis ran thus. MIGEC handled demultiplexing of the reads and grouping by UMI, while MiTCR was used to assemble and quantify clonotypes. To remove erroneous sequences, TCR cDNA sequences were retained only when supported by two or more reads. The tcR package was used for downstream repertoire analysis, with clonotypes matched between fractions based on CDR3 nucleotide sequence plus V segment. VDJmatch was used to annotate antigen specificity against VDJdb, with one amino acid substitution allowed in CDR3. Reprocessed by TCRdb, the reads give a single entry per CDR3 protein sequence, without DNA. The V and J calls and clone size are TCRdb's, not the authors'. The sample table on file contains hundreds of thousands of distinct CDR3 sequences. Less than 7.5% of the sample comes from the top ten.

The source of this sequence is a woman between 18 and 75 years old in good health. In this chain, TRBV4-3 is recombined with TRBJ1-5; TCRdb indicates TRBD1, and absent DNA this call remains unverified. Sequencing was done on a sample of blood T cells: a sorted CD56 or NKG2C T cell subset, CD4+ or CD8+ T cells, or bulk PBMC T cells (not recorded which). CDR3 reads: CASSQQTGNQPQHF.